This T cell receptor beta chain was sequenced in a study of response to subunit inactivated influenza vaccine. Study conclusions and caveats: Few new T cells, the authors suggested, are recruited by each seasonal influenza vaccination.

Looked up from germline, CDR1 is SGHAT and CDR2 is FQNNGV. This CDR3 is 15 amino acids long. Trimming removed 5 bases from V and 3 bases from J, with 15 bases in between. TCRdb passed the RT-PCR reads through MiXCR, listing each CDR3 protein once. The table shows 450,000 to 700,000 distinct CDR3 sequences, with 12% to 15% occurring only once. This clonotype has at least ten counts. Its antigen is not known. The rearrangement links TRBV11-2 to TRBJ2-3; D is unclear. The TCR was taken from a man aged 50 to 60 who received an inactivated influenza vaccine. Sequences were derived from PBMCs from blood, sampled about 11 days after vaccination. CDR3 amino acids: CASSQRDGSTDTQYF. CDR3 DNA: TGTGCCAGCAGCCAGAGAGACGGCTCTACAGATACGCAGTATTTT.